This TCR beta chain was observed in a study of blood T cell repertoires in COVID-19 (TCRdb year 2020). Background for the entire study: Samples from collaborators originated in the United States, Italy and Spain and spanned both the acute and convalescent phases of COVID-19. The repertoires were made available in a free public database intended to serve as a resource for research on the immune response to SARS-CoV-2. The dataset comprised deeply sampled blood TCRbeta repertoires from subjects exposed to, actively infected with, or recovered from COVID-19. The prospective study material was composed of cDNA or gDNA derived from T cells, B-cell-depleted T cells, or PBMCs. Sample metadata almost always included a de-identified subject ID, COVID-19 status, age in years and sex. Where HLA class I and class II types were available, the types were taken from metadata supplied by the sample provider, not from assay-based typing. Samples came from the ongoing ImmuneRACE study (first 160 participants) plus 1,254 subjects from 6 global collaborators.

The full study reports these points: How much clinical and demographic metadata was included differed by source and by participant, and the metadata was provided uncurated.

TCRbeta CDR3 regions were amplified from genomic DNA using the immunoSEQ Assay, a bias-controlled multiplex PCR. The paper's data handling went like this. Nucleated cell counts per sample were estimated from amplification of reference gene primers within the assay. To quantify the absolute abundance of each unique TCRbeta CDR3 rearrangement, sequence reads were collapsed and filtered. For each sample, productive Simpson clonality was calculated by taking the square root of Simpson's diversity index across productive rearrangements. TCRdb stores this immuneACCESS table with in-frame sequences only. Part of the clones is absent; in the studies checked, under half of the shortfall reflects unresolved V genes, and no reason is known for the rest. That table furnishes V, J and clone size, whereas the DNA furnished D and trimming. The sample profile shows 150,000 to 190,000 clones; about four fifths of them were found once. The top ten clones comprise roughly 0.52% of the sample.

Concerning this clone: The target of this receptor is not known. Per-base qualities were not stored, and no clone one base away is much larger.

The CDR3, cysteine through phenylalanine, is 14 amino acids long. The kept DNA is CDR3 alone, 42 bases in frame from the first base. From the germline V gene, CDR1 is MDHEN and CDR2 is SYDVKM. V and J are trimmed by 6 bases and 5 bases, and the gene matches miss 2 bases of the junction. The collaborating institutions used their own protocols to collect whole blood in K2EDTA tubes. For TCRbeta analysis, collaborators shipped samples in one of three forms: frozen whole blood, isolated PBMCs, or DNA extracted from either of those sample types. The chain is made from TRBV28 and TRBJ2-4; 12 bases in between match TRBD1. The sample was peripheral blood. The TCR originated in a man aged 55 to 70 with acute or convalescent COVID-19. In nucleotide form, the sequence is TGTGCCAGCAGGGGGACAGGGGGCGAAAACATTCAGTACTTC. It specifies CASRGTGGENIQYF.